This T cell receptor beta chain was captured by sequencing in a study of blood T cell repertoires in COVID-19. Study-wide context: PBMCs, B-cell-depleted T cells, or T cells were the source of the cDNA or gDNA that made up the material.

The V gene lost 3 bases and the J gene lost 2 bases, with 11 bases spanning the gap. The CDR3 runs 16 residues. Germline CDR1 is KGHSH and CDR2 is LQKENI. In the original workflow: Estimated nucleated cell counts came from reference gene primer amplification. The method was immunoSEQ multiplex PCR; TCRdb's version includes in-frame clones alone and lacks a portion of them. For V, J and clone size, that table is used; D and trimming come from the DNA. This sample yields tens of thousands of clones, of which 88% are seen a single time; about 9.3% belongs to the top ten. The gene calls are TRBV18 and TRBJ2-6, with D hard to call. The sequenced sample was peripheral blood. The receptor comes from a man in his 60s with active COVID-19. The CDR3 sequence: CASSPFSGAGANVLTF. The CDR3 bases are TGTGCCAGCTCACCCTTCAGTGGAGCTGGGGCCAACGTCCTGACTTTC.